This T cell receptor (beta chain) was sequenced in a study of cytomegalovirus exposure and HLA in healthy donors. PCR amplification relied on 60 Vbeta primers (plus 13 Jbeta primers). Sequencing was performed with immunoSEQ multiplex PCR; in TCRdb, only in-frame clones are kept and a portion is missing. The data show over 100,000 clones, with roughly 80% seen just once and 22% held by the top ten. The V gene's germline CDR1 is SGHTA and CDR2 FQGNSA. Trimming took 2 bases from V and 4 from J, leaving 13 bases between them. This CDR3 contains 15 residues. V gene TRBV7-2 combines with J gene TRBJ2-3, with unresolved D. Sequencing was carried out using PBMCs. The sequence was collected from a man aged 25 to 45 in good health and CMV-seropositive. The CDR3 reads CASSLLGLRADTQYF. In DNA form, the CDR3 reads TGTGCCAGCAGCTTACTGGGTCTCCGGGCAGATACGCAGTATTTT.